This TCR beta chain comes out of a study of blood T cell repertoires in COVID-19. Measured with immunoSEQ multiplex PCR; TCRdb has only the in-frame clones, and not every one. The sample shows 95,000 to 150,000 clones, about four fifths of them seen only once. Germline V CDR1 and CDR2: SGHNT, YYREEE (reference sequence). V dropped 4 bases and J dropped 7 bases, with 21 bases sitting between them. The CDR3 has 15 residues. The J gene is TRBJ2-7, the V gene TRBV5-4; a weak D match, TRBD2 (6 bases). The sequence came from a man between 60 and 75 years old with active or convalescent COVID-19. Sequencing was performed on peripheral blood. The chain's CDR3 is CASSPGGSGYGEQYF. CDR3 coding DNA: TGTGCCAGCAGCCCTGGGGGGTCAGGGTATGGAGAGCAGTACTTC.